The source of this T cell receptor beta chain is a study of technical replicates of blood from a handful of donors. Only in-frame clones appear in the TCRdb table, and some are missing; sequencing was by immunoSEQ multiplex PCR. This sample has about 69,000 clones, with over 70% found just once. The CDR3 has 19 residues. V lost 5 bases and J lost 2; bases outside the gene matches: 15. In germline, CDR1 is MGHRA, CDR2 YSYEKL. The sample taken for sequencing was PBMCs. The TCR comes from a human donor in good health. Some clones in this sample may be carry-over from other donors' samples. V and J are TRBV4-1 and TRBJ2-1; 10 bases align to TRBD2. CDR3 residues: CASSELLAGFVPTYNEQFF. The CDR3 DNA is TGCGCCAGCAGCGAACTACTAGCGGGGTTTGTGCCCACCTACAATGAGCAGTTCTTC.